These T cell receptor beta chains were read from a single sample in a study of T cell responses to AZD1222 COVID-19 vaccine. Generated by immunoSEQ multiplex PCR, the TCRdb table keeps only in-frame clones and is missing some. The sample lists around 130,000 clones, approximately 93% occurring once. The material was peripheral blood, obtained on day 0 of AZD1222 vaccination. The receptors shown here come from an adult in good health. Both conserved end residues are part of each CDR3. The D gene is left open where the match is weak. Size values are once, few and many counts, or a class for expanded clones, and some rows have none.

V gene: TRBV3-1/TRBV3-2; J gene: TRBJ2-1; D gene: -; clone size: -; CDR3 protein: CASSQSSEQFF; CDR3 DNA: TGTGCCAGCAGCCAAAGCAGTGAGCAGTTCTTC
V gene: TRBV12-5; J gene: TRBJ2-2; D gene: TRBD2; clone size: -; CDR3 protein: CASGTLAGGGTGELFF; CDR3 DNA: TGTGCTAGTGGTACCCTAGCGGGAGGTGGCACCGGGGAGCTGTTTTTT
V gene: TRBV9; J gene: TRBJ1-5; D gene: -; clone size: -; CDR3 protein: CASSVAGGNQPQHF; CDR3 DNA: TGTGCCAGCAGCGTAGCTGGGGGCAATCAGCCCCAGCATTTT
V gene: TRBV24-1; J gene: TRBJ2-5; D gene: -; clone size: -; CDR3 protein: CATSDQRTERLSQETQYF; CDR3 DNA: TGTGCCACCAGTGACCAACGGACAGAGAGACTGTCCCAAGAGACCCAGTACTTC
V gene: TRBV5-1; J gene: TRBJ2-1; D gene: TRBD2; clone size: -; CDR3 protein: CASSLASSGHSKNEQFF; CDR3 DNA: TGCGCCAGCAGCTTGGCGTCTAGCGGTCATTCTAAGAATGAGCAGTTCTTC
V gene: TRBV19; J gene: TRBJ1-1; D gene: -; clone size: -; CDR3 protein: CASSIRQGRTEAFF; CDR3 DNA: TGTGCCAGTAGTATCCGGCAGGGGAGGACTGAAGCTTTCTTT
V gene: TRBV19; J gene: TRBJ2-7; D gene: -; clone size: -; CDR3 protein: CASSPSGGDPYEQYF; CDR3 DNA: TGTGCCAGTAGTCCCTCCGGCGGGGATCCCTACGAGCAGTACTTC
V gene: TRBV28; J gene: TRBJ1-1; D gene: TRBD1; clone size: -; CDR3 protein: CASITPGQGARKTEAFF; CDR3 DNA: TGTGCCAGCATCACCCCGGGACAGGGGGCGCGAAAGACTGAAGCTTTCTTT
V gene: TRBV7-2; J gene: TRBJ1-1; D gene: -; clone size: -; CDR3 protein: CASSLAGGPEAFF; CDR3 DNA: TGTGCCAGCAGCTTAGCGGGGGGGCCTGAAGCTTTCTTT
V gene: TRBV18; J gene: TRBJ2-6; D gene: -; clone size: -; CDR3 protein: CASSPGSGYSGANVLTF; CDR3 DNA: TGTGCCAGCTCACCGGGGTCCGGCTACTCTGGGGCCAACGTCCTGACTTTC
V gene: TRBV7-8; J gene: TRBJ1-5; D gene: -; clone size: few; CDR3 protein: CASSLRGNQPQHF; CDR3 DNA: TGTGCCAGCAGCTTACGAGGGAATCAGCCCCAGCATTTT
V gene: TRBV28; J gene: TRBJ2-1; D gene: -; clone size: -; CDR3 protein: CASSLRAFINEQFF; CDR3 DNA: TGTGCCAGCAGCCTCCGGGCTTTTATCAATGAGCAGTTCTTC
V gene: TRBV4-1; J gene: TRBJ1-4; D gene: -; clone size: once; CDR3 protein: CASSQAGGRGARSFEKLFF; CDR3 DNA: TGCGCCAGCAGCCAAGCGGGAGGGAGAGGGGCGAGGTCATTTGAAAAACTGTTTTTT
V gene: TRBV28; J gene: TRBJ2-7; D gene: -; clone size: -; CDR3 protein: CASSLKRQEISYEQYF; CDR3 DNA: TGTGCCAGCAGTTTAAAACGACAGGAGATCTCCTACGAGCAGTACTTC
V gene: TRBV7-3; J gene: TRBJ2-3; D gene: -; clone size: -; CDR3 protein: CASSLRTTKDTQYF; CDR3 DNA: TGTGCCAGCAGCTTAAGGACTACGAAGGATACGCAGTATTTT
V gene: TRBV6-6; J gene: TRBJ2-7; D gene: -; clone size: -; CDR3 protein: CASSEDVYEQYF; CDR3 DNA: TGTGCCAGCAGCGAAGACGTATACGAGCAGTACTTC